These 15 T cell receptor beta chains were all obtained from the same sample, sequenced in a study of blood T cell repertoires in COVID-19. Clones were sequenced by immunoSEQ multiplex PCR, and TCRdb holds only the in-frame ones, with some missing. The sample has around 300,000 clones, 88% seen once. Sequencing used PBMCs or T cells enriched from blood (not recorded which). These receptors were collected from a woman between 45 and 65 years old who had recovered from COVID-19.

This clone was counted a single time. The CDR3 spells CAWSQGQGSQPQHF. The CDR3 nucleotides are TGTGCCTGGAGCCAAGGGCAGGGAAGCCAGCCCCAGCATTTT. The chain uses TRBV30 and TRBJ1-5; tentatively, D is TRBD1 (5 bases). V lost 3 bases to trimming and J lost 7 bases, with 16 bases between them. The V gene's germline CDR1 is GTSNPN and CDR2 SVGIG (reference sequence). CDR3 length: 14 amino acids.

This rearrangement joins TRBV5-4 to TRBJ2-7, with D uncertain. The CDR3 runs to 13 residues. The ends were cut back, 3 bases at V and 1 base at J, with 8 bases in the middle. From germline, CDR1 is SGHNT and CDR2 YYREEE (reference sequence). The CDR3 coding sequence is TGTGCCAGCAGCTCAGACACTTCCTACGAGCAGTACTTC. It translates to CASSSDTSYEQYF.

This chain connects TRBV5-5 to TRBJ2-3; weak D call: TRBD2 (6 bases). Germline loops: CDR1 SGHKS, CDR2 YYEKEE (reference sequence). The CDR3 has 17 residues. V shed 0 bases and J shed 0 bases, with 14 bases lying between them. In DNA form, the CDR3 reads TGTGCCAGCAGCTTGGGCGGGTGGCGGGGAAGCACAGATACGCAGTATTTT. It encodes CASSLGGWRGSTDTQYF.

The chain uses TRBV9 and TRBJ2-5; D may be TRBD1 (6 bases). The germline gives CDR1 SGDLS, CDR2 YYNGEE. Trimming stripped 4 bases from V and 5 bases from J, with 18 bases between. The CDR3 is 15 amino acids. The CDR3: CASSTSGGLGETQYF. The CDR3 DNA is TGTGCCAGCAGCACTAGTGGGGGCTTAGGTGAGACCCAGTACTTC.

The V gene is TRBV19, the J gene TRBJ2-4; 7 bases match TRBD2. Germline CDR1 LNHDA, CDR2 SQIVND (reference sequence). Losses at the gene ends were 3 bases for V and 0 bases for J; bases not matched to a gene: 11. The CDR3 extends over 18 amino acids. In DNA, the CDR3 is TGTGCCAGTAGTATGGGGGTAGCGGGCTCTTTAGCCAAAAACATTCAGTACTTC. It specifies CASSMGVAGSLAKNIQYF.

The rearrangement links TRBV9 to TRBJ2-1, with 8 nucleotides matching TRBD2. From germline, CDR1 is SGDLS and CDR2 YYNGEE. The length of the CDR3 is 15 residues. With V trimmed by 4 bases and J by 6 bases, 9 bases remained unmatched. CDR3 protein: CASSSTGTRSNEQFF. CDR3 bases: TGTGCCAGCAGCTCTACCGGGACTAGGTCCAATGAGCAGTTCTTC.

The chain combines TRBV28 with TRBJ2-7; 10 bases fit TRBD1. V lost 8 bases to trimming and J lost 5 bases; unmatched junction nucleotides: 9. CDR3 length: 14 amino acids. Germline V CDR1 and CDR2: MDHEN, SYDVKM. In DNA form, the CDR3 reads TGTGCCAGCGGAATAGGGACAGGGGCCCACGAGCAGTACTTC. Translation: CASGIGTGAHEQYF. Variable domain in full (rest from reference TRBV28 and TRBJ2-7): DVKVTQSSRYLVKRTGEKVFLECVQDMDHENMFWYRQDPGLGLRLIYFSYDVKMKEKGDIPEGYSVSREKKERFSLILESASTNQTSMYLCASGIGTGAHEQYFGPGTRLTVT.

The chain has TRBV2 and TRBJ2-5, with D perhaps matching TRBD2 (6 bases). Germline V gives CDR1 SNHLY, CDR2 FYNNEI. The CDR3 runs 13 residues. The V end was cut by 3 bases, the J end by 7 bases, with 12 bases between. The CDR3 coding sequence is TGTGCCAGCAGTGAGGCAGGGACTGCGACCCAGTACTTC. It codes for CASSEAGTATQYF. The variable domain in full, with the rest retrieved from reference TRBV2 and TRBJ2-5, is EPEVTQTPSHQVTQMGQEVILRCVPISNHLYFYWYRQILGQKVEFLVSFYNNEISEKSEIFDDQFSVERPDGSNFTLKIRSTKLEDSAMYFCASSEAGTATQYFGPGTRLLVL.

The V call is TRBV28, the J call TRBJ1-1; perhaps TRBD1 as D (5 bases). This CDR3 has 12 residues. Per germline, CDR1 MDHEN and CDR2 SYDVKM. V lost 5 bases to trimming and J lost 4 bases, with 8 bases between them. In DNA, the CDR3 is TGTGCCAGCAGTGGGGGGGTCACTGAAGCTTTCTTT. Its protein product is CASSGGVTEAFF.

V is TRBV18 and J is TRBJ2-1, with 10 positions matching TRBD2. Trimming cost V 1 base and J 0 bases; bases outside gene matches: 9. The CDR3 runs to 19 residues. Germline V CDR1 and CDR2: KGHSH, LQKENI. This CDR3 is CASSPLAGGLSSSYNEQFF. In DNA form, the CDR3 reads TGTGCCAGCTCACCACTAGCGGGAGGCCTTTCAAGCTCCTACAATGAGCAGTTCTTC.

The rearrangement joins TRBV6-5 to TRBJ2-5, with 9 bases lining up with TRBD2. Germline CDR1 and CDR2: MNHEY and SVGAGI. The CDR3 runs 15 residues. V lost 5 bases to trimming and J lost 5 bases; unmatched junction nucleotides: 9. The CDR3 sequence is CASSTAGLARETQYF. The CDR3 DNA follows: TGTGCCAGCAGTACAGCCGGACTAGCGAGGGAGACCCAGTACTTC.

CDR3 sequence reads: CASSAQGATEAFF. CDR3 nucleotide sequence: TGTGCCAGCAGCGCTCAGGGGGCCACTGAAGCTTTCTTT. The chain employs TRBV7-2 and TRBJ1-1; 8 positions match TRBD1. CDR3 length equals 13 residues. The germline gives CDR1 SGHTA, CDR2 FQGNSA. Trimming removed 5 bases from V and 4 bases from J; junction bases left unmatched: 3.

This chain links TRBV28 with TRBJ2-4, with 7 bases matching TRBD1. V trimming: 2 bases; J trimming: 7 bases; junction bases outside the gene matches: 2. There are 13 residues in the CDR3. CDR1 is MDHEN and CDR2 is SYDVKM in the germline V gene. The CDR3 is CASSLDRANIQYF. DNA of the CDR3: TGTGCCAGCAGTTTAGACAGGGCGAACATTCAGTACTTC.

This clone was counted once. The rearrangement links TRBV6-5 to TRBJ1-4, with D hard to call. The CDR3 totals 15 residues. Germline loops: CDR1 MNHEY, CDR2 SVGAGI. Deletions cut 1 base from V and 0 bases from J, with 6 bases between. The CDR3 reads CASSYLGATNEKLFF. Here the CDR3 DNA reads TGTGCCAGCAGTTACTTGGGAGCAACTAATGAAAAACTGTTTTTT.

The gene calls are TRBV6-5 and TRBJ1-5; D may be TRBD1 (5 bases). Germline values: CDR1 MNHEY, CDR2 SVGAGI. The CDR3 loop spans 14 amino acids. The ends were cut back, 6 bases at V and 6 bases at J, with 15 bases in the middle. The chain's CDR3 is CASRDTGVTQPQHF. CDR3 nucleotides: TGTGCCAGCAGGGACACGGGGGTAACTCAGCCCCAGCATTTT.